A single sample gave rise to the 22 T cell receptor beta chains below, sequenced in a study of blood T cell repertoires in COVID-19. The protocol was immunoSEQ multiplex PCR, while the TCRdb copy is restricted to in-frame clones and leaves out a portion. This table holds some 250,000 clones, around four fifths found once. The sequencing sample was made of peripheral blood. Every receptor here comes from a man aged 80 or over with acute or convalescent COVID-19.

This clone appeared once. The chain links TRBV5-6 to TRBJ2-3; D is uncertain. V lost 3 bases to trimming and J lost 5 bases, with 19 bases between them. Germline V gives CDR1 SGHDT, CDR2 YYEEEE. The CDR3 length is 16 residues. The chain's CDR3 is CASSSSTRTLGDTQYF. The CDR3 nucleotides are TGTGCCAGCAGCTCATCGACTCGTACCTTGGGAGATACGCAGTATTTT.

This chain connects TRBV7-9 to TRBJ2-3; D might be TRBD1 (6 bases). Germline V gene lookup returns CDR1 SEHNR and CDR2 FQNEAQ (reference sequence). Deletions cut 5 bases from V and 0 bases from J, with 15 bases between. The CDR3 spans 16 residues. This CDR3 reads CASSRLIGTSTDTQYF. The CDR3 nucleotides read TGTGCCAGCAGCCGATTGATTGGGACAAGCACAGATACGCAGTATTTT.

The rearrangement joins TRBV7-2 to TRBJ2-7; 9 bases fit TRBD1. Germline loops: CDR1 SGHTA, CDR2 FQGNSA. The V gene end was trimmed by 5 bases and the J gene end by 3 bases; junction bases not matched to a gene: 11. The CDR3 sequence is 16 residues long. Here the CDR3 reads CASSLVVRTGDYEQYF. CDR3 coding DNA: TGTGCCAGCAGCCTTGTTGTTCGGACAGGGGACTACGAGCAGTACTTC.

The chain is built from TRBV7-9 and TRBJ2-5; 7 bases align to TRBD2. Germline CDR1 and CDR2: SEHNR and FQNEAQ (reference sequence). V gave up 1 base and J gave up 4 bases; unmatched junction bases: 9. This CDR3 has 16 amino acids. CDR3 nucleotide sequence: TGTGCCAGCAGCTTAGGTGGCGGGAGAGACGGAGAGACCCAGTACTTC. Residues: CASSLGGGRDGETQYF.

The J gene is TRBJ1-5, the V gene TRBV18, with a weak D call TRBD1 (6 bases). The germline CDR1 and CDR2 sequences are KGHSH and LQKENI. Deletions cut 2 bases from V and 3 bases from J, with 8 bases between. The CDR3 has 14 residues. The CDR3 loop reads CASSPAGANQPQHF. CDR3 in DNA: TGTGCCAGCTCACCAGCAGGGGCCAATCAGCCCCAGCATTTT.

The rearrangement joins TRBV5-1 to TRBJ1-1, with 7 bases identical to TRBD1. Germline CDR1 SGHRS, CDR2 YFSETQ. The CDR3 consists of 13 residues. V shed 0 bases and J 5 bases; nucleotides not matched to a gene: 1. CDR3 loop: CASSLEGATEAFF. The CDR3, as DNA: TGCGCCAGCAGCTTGGAGGGGGCGACTGAAGCTTTCTTT.

V and J are TRBV3-1 (or the pseudogene TRBV3-2) and TRBJ2-7; D is possibly TRBD1 (6 bases). V was cut by 5 bases and J by 6 bases, with 17 bases left in between. Per the germline V gene, CDR1 is LGHDT and CDR2 is YNNKEL (reference sequence). The CDR3 spans 14 residues. The CDR3 DNA reads as TGTGCCAGCAGCGAACAGGGTGTCTTATCCGAGCAGTACTTC. This codes for CASSEQGVLSEQYF.

CDR3 region: CASSFGLAGRRETQYF. CDR3 DNA sequence: TGCGCCAGCAGCTTCGGCCTAGCGGGACGTCGGGAGACCCAGTACTTC. This rearrangement joins TRBV5-1 to TRBJ2-5; 9 bases align to TRBD2. The CDR3 consists of 16 residues. The J segment lost 5 bases and the V segment lost 2 bases, leaving 10 bases of the junction unmatched. Germline V gene lookup returns CDR1 SGHRS and CDR2 YFSETQ.

This chain connects TRBV28 to TRBJ2-7, with 9 bases matching TRBD2. Germline trimming cut 6 bases from V and 2 bases from J; bases unmatched to any gene: 14. CDR3 length: 17 residues. Germline CDR1 MDHEN, CDR2 SYDVKM. The CDR3 coding sequence is TGTGCCAGCAGCTTTTCCCCTGCTAGCGGGATCACCTACGAGCAGTACTTC. This sequence encodes CASSFSPASGITYEQYF.

J is TRBJ1-1 and V is TRBV11-1; the D is unclear. V lost 3 bases, J lost 3 bases, and 8 bases lay in between. Germline CDR1 is SGHAT and CDR2 is FQDESV (reference sequence). CDR3 length equals 13 residues. CDR3 nucleotide sequence: TGTGCCAGCAGCTTGTGGGCAGACACTGAAGCTTTCTTT. Translation gives CASSLWADTEAFF. The full variable domain, with the rest looked up from reference TRBV11-1 and TRBJ1-1, is EAEVAQSPRYKITEKSQAVAFWCDPISGHATLYWYRQILGQGPELLVQFQDESVVDDSQLPKDRFSAERLKGVDSTLKIQPAELGDSAMYLCASSLWADTEAFFGQGTRLTVV.

This clone has just one count. The chain is built from TRBV9 and TRBJ2-2; weak D call: TRBD2 (5 bases). The CDR3 is 12 residues long. V was clipped by 3 bases and J by 6 bases, with 6 bases between them. The V gene's germline CDR1 is SGDLS and CDR2 YYNGEE. The CDR3 DNA sequence: TGTGCCAGCAGCGCCGGGGCCGGGGAGCTGTTTTTT. This sequence encodes CASSAGAGELFF.

The V gene is TRBV18, the J gene TRBJ1-1; D is perhaps TRBD1 (6 bases). The germline gives CDR1 KGHSH, CDR2 LQKENI. Trimming took 5 bases from V and 3 from J, leaving 13 bases between them. This CDR3 spans 14 amino acids. The CDR3 DNA reads TGTGCCAGCTCATCAGGGGTTCGGGACACTGAAGCTTTCTTT. Translation gives CASSSGVRDTEAFF.

V and J are TRBV28 and TRBJ2-1; 8 bases line up with TRBD1. Germline V CDR1 and CDR2: MDHEN, SYDVKM. With 5 bases clipped from V and 12 bases from J, the junction kept 9 bases outside the gene matches. This CDR3 contains 13 residues. The chain's CDR3 is CASSRGQGSVQFF. CDR3 bases: TGTGCCAGCAGTCGCGGACAGGGTTCTGTGCAGTTCTTC.

This clone was counted a single time. This rearrangement joins TRBV3-1 (or the pseudogene TRBV3-2) to TRBJ2-7; D possibly corresponds to TRBD2 (5 bases). In germline, CDR1 is LGHDT, CDR2 YNNKEL (reference sequence). With 5 bases removed from V and 0 bases from J, the gap between germline ends came to 14 bases. The length of the CDR3 is 15 residues. The CDR3: CASSSNGLSSYEQYF. The CDR3 DNA follows: TGTGCCAGCAGCTCCAATGGACTGAGCTCCTACGAGCAGTACTTC.

This chain connects TRBV7-2 to TRBJ2-5; D possibly corresponds to TRBD1 (7 bases). The V end lost 3 bases, the J end lost 3 bases, and 11 bases lay between the germline ends. Germline CDR1 SGHTA, CDR2 FQGNSA. The CDR3 extends over 14 amino acids. CDR3 loop: CASSLEGQKETQYF. Here the CDR3 DNA reads TGTGCCAGCAGCTTGGAGGGACAGAAAGAGACCCAGTACTTC.

DNA for the CDR3: TGTGCCAGCAGCTTAGCCCCGGGACAGGTAAATCAGCCCCAGCATTTT. It yields the protein CASSLAPGQVNQPQHF. The V and J genes are TRBV7-8 and TRBJ1-5; TRBD1 agrees at 8 bases. The CDR3 is 16 residues long. Germline CDR1 and CDR2: SGHVS and FQNEAQ. V shed 0 bases, J shed 4 bases, and the junction held 5 bases outside the gene matches. Full variable domain (rest looked up from reference TRBV7-8 and TRBJ1-5): GAGVSQSPRYKVAKRGQDVALRCDPISGHVSLFWYQQALGQGPEFLTYFQNEAQLDKSGLPSDRFFAERPEGSVSTLKIQRTQQEDSAVYLCASSLAPGQVNQPQHFGDGTRLSIL.

The V gene is TRBV5-1, the J gene TRBJ1-1; 8 positions match TRBD1. Trimming at V came to 4 bases and at J to 11 bases, leaving 16 bases not matched to a gene. Germline values: CDR1 SGHRS, CDR2 YFSETQ. This CDR3 spans 15 amino acids. The CDR3: CASSTQTGAGNWAFF. The CDR3 DNA reads as TGCGCCAGCAGCACCCAGACAGGGGCGGGGAACTGGGCTTTCTTT. Drawing the rest from reference TRBV5-1 and TRBJ1-1, the complete variable domain is KAGVTQTPRYLIKTRGQQVTLSCSPISGHRSVSWYQQTPGQGLQFLFEYFSETQRNKGNFPGRFSGRQFSNSRSEMNVSTLELGDSALYLCASSTQTGAGNWAFFGQGTRLTVV.

The chain carries TRBV19 and TRBJ2-5; 7 bases match TRBD1. Germline CDR1 is LNHDA and CDR2 is SQIVND (reference sequence). The CDR3 is made up of 13 amino acids. The ends lost 10 bases at V and 5 bases at J; junction bases unmatched: 10. The DNA of the CDR3 is TGTGCCACGCGACAGGGAGCCGGCGAGACCCAGTACTTC. Its protein is CATRQGAGETQYF.

The rearrangement uses TRBV5-1 and TRBJ2-5; perhaps TRBD1 as D (6 bases). Per the germline V gene, CDR1 is SGHRS and CDR2 is YFSETQ. This CDR3 region has 12 residues. Trimming pared 7 bases from V and 5 bases from J, leaving 12 bases between. CDR3 protein: CASGYGGETQYF. In DNA, the CDR3 is TGCGCCAGCGGCTATGGGGGCGAGACCCAGTACTTC.

The rearrangement links TRBV3-1 (or the pseudogene TRBV3-2) to TRBJ2-5; no firm D call. Per the germline V gene, CDR1 is LGHDT and CDR2 is YNNKEL (reference sequence). V lost 1 base to trimming and J lost 7 bases, with 16 bases between them. The CDR3 is 15 residues long. The DNA of the CDR3 is TGTGCCAGCAGCCAAGGAGACCTAGGATCGGGGACCCAGTACTTC. It translates to CASSQGDLGSGTQYF.

The gene calls are TRBV10-3 and TRBJ2-5; 7 nucleotides agree with TRBD1. The length of the CDR3 is 14 residues. Trimming took 4 bases from V and 5 from J; bases not matched to a gene: 7. Germline V CDR1 and CDR2: ENHRY, SYGVKD. The CDR3 DNA follows: TGTGCCATCAGTGCCATGACAGGGATGGAGACCCAGTACTTC. This gives the protein CAISAMTGMETQYF.

With regard to this clone: Other DNA sequences in the same sample also yield this CDR3. The gene calls are TRBV3-1 (or the pseudogene TRBV3-2) and TRBJ1-1; D remains unclear. Germline V CDR1 and CDR2: LGHDT, YNNKEL (reference sequence). V dropped 2 bases and J dropped 1 base, with 8 bases sitting between them. This CDR3 has 14 residues. CDR3 sequence: CASSQSSGNTEAFF. The CDR3 nucleotides read TGTGCCAGCAGCCAATCTTCAGGGAACACTGAAGCTTTCTTT.